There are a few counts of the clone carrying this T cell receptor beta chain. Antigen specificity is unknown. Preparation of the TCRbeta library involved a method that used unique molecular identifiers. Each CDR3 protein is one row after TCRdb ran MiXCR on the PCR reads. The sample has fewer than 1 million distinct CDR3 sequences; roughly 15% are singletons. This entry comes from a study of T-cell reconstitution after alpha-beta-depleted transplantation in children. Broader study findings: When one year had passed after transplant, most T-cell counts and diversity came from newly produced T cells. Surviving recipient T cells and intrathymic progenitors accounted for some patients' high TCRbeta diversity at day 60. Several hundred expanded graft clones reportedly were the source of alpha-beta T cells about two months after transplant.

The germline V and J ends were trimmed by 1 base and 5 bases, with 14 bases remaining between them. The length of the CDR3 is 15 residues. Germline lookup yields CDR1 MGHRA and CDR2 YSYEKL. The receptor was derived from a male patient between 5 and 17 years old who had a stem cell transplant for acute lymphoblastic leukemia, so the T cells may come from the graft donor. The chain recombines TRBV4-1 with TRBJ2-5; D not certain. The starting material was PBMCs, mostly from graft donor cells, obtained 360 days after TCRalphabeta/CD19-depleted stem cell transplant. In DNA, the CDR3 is TGCGCCAGCAGCCAAGCCCACTCGACAATCGAGACCCAGTACTTC. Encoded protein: CASSQAHSTIETQYF.